This T cell receptor (beta chain) derives from a study of beta chain features in type 1 diabetes. Study outcomes and limitations: Fewer insertions but more deletions were seen at VDJ junctions in type 1 diabetes patients. When Type 1 diabetes patients were examined, their TCRB CDR3s proved moderately but significantly shorter in all four CD4+ subsets.

As to this clone: The antigen is not known. Other DNA sequences of this sample code for an identical CDR3.

Sequenced material consisted of expressed TCRB transcripts (all of the isolated RNA was reverse transcribed). Naive, central memory and regulatory T cell samples averaged roughly 4 million reads. Clones were sequenced by immunoSEQ multiplex PCR, and TCRdb holds only the in-frame ones, with some missing. The repertoire has approximately 140,000 clones, approximately 10% of them found once; the top ten carry 0.75%. This CDR3 comprises 15 residues. Germline values: CDR1 MNHEY, CDR2 SMNVEV (reference sequence). Trimming removed 4 bases at V and 0 bases at J, with 11 bases between. The sequence came from a man aged 30-40 years with type 1 diabetes. The sequenced sample was central memory CD4+ T cells from blood. This chain joins TRBV27 and TRBJ2-3; D unresolved. The CDR3 sequence: CASSSGVTSTDTQYF. CDR3 nucleotide sequence: TGTGCCAGCAGTTCCGGAGTTACTAGCACAGATACGCAGTATTTT.